This TCR beta chain was observed in a study of blood T cell repertoires in COVID-19. Study as a whole: T cells, B-cell-depleted T cells, or PBMCs provided the cDNA or gDNA that served as material.

As processed by the authors: Counts of nucleated cells, estimated from reference gene primer amplification, were obtained. Assay used: immunoSEQ multiplex PCR; TCRdb lists only in-frame clones, some missing. Clonal size and the V and J genes are those of that table, whereas D and trimming came from the DNA. The sample has 20,000 to 30,000 clones, 90% seen once. There are 17 residues in the CDR3. J lost 2 bases, V lost 6 bases, and 14 bases had no gene match. Germline-derived CDR1 and CDR2 are LNHDA and SQIVND (reference sequence). This clone was found once. Specimen: peripheral blood. This rearrangement joins TRBV19 to TRBJ2-3, with 7 bases matching TRBD2. This clonotype was sampled from a woman aged 55-69 years with active COVID-19. DNA of the CDR3: TGTGCCAGTAGCCCCCAGAGATCTAGCGGAACCACAGATACGCAGTATTTT. Protein: CASSPQRSSGTTDTQYF. The variable domain in full, with the rest retrieved from reference TRBV19 and TRBJ2-3, is DGGITQSPKYLFRKEGQNVTLSCEQNLNHDAMYWYRQDPGQGLRLIYYSQIVNDFQKGDIAEGYSVSREKKESFPLTVTSAQKNPTAFYLCASSPQRSSGTTDTQYFGPGTRLTVL.